This T cell receptor (beta chain) is drawn from a study of shared clonotypes between healthy human individuals. CDR3 length equals 15 residues. Looked up from germline, CDR1 is SGHRS and CDR2 is YFSETQ. The junction had 4 bases not matched to a gene; V was cut back by 4 bases and J by 0 bases. Overall study findings and caveats: Some clonotypes were shared by all four sorted-subset donors, while others were not shared. The non-shared ones had lower generation probabilities than the shared ones.

CD8 cells regarded as naive lacked CD45RO, were positively chosen for CCR7, and omitted terminally differentiated effector memory CD45RA+ cells. About this clone: Its target is not known.

Profiling relied on immunoSEQ multiplex PCR, and the TCRdb table lists in-frame clones only, not all of them. The sample lists about 2 million clones, about 95% occurring once. The chain carries TRBV5-1 and TRBJ2-7; TRBD1 aligns across 10 bases. The sequenced material came from naive CD8+ T cells sorted from blood. This TCR was recovered from a young man in good health. CDR3 bases: TGCGCCAGCAGCACATGGACAGGGGGCTCCTACGAGCAGTACTTC. Protein sequence: CASSTWTGGSYEQYF.